What follows are 20 T cell receptor beta chains derived from one specimen sequenced in a study of T cell responses to AZD1222 COVID-19 vaccine. Only in-frame clones appear in the TCRdb table, and some are missing; sequencing was by immunoSEQ multiplex PCR. Of about 140,000 clones in the sample, 80% to 95% were seen once. The sample here was peripheral blood, taken 28 days after the second AZD1222 dose. Receptors were obtained from an adult who received the AZD1222 COVID-19 vaccine.

The rearrangement uses TRBV12-3 or TRBV12-4 and TRBJ1-2; tentative D call: TRBD1 (5 bases). Trimming stripped 5 bases from V and 1 base from J, with 8 bases between. The CDR3 is 13 residues long. CDR3 in DNA: TGTGCCAGCAGTAACAGGATTAACTATGGCTACACCTTC. This encodes CASSNRINYGYTF.

J is TRBJ2-7 and V is TRBV6-5; 11 bases line up with TRBD2. Germline V gene lookup returns CDR1 MNHEY and CDR2 SVGAGI. J lost 5 bases, V lost 6 bases, and 6 bases had no gene match. The CDR3 consists of 14 residues. CDR3 loop: CASSVAGGSHEQYF. Written as DNA, the CDR3 is TGTGCCAGCAGCGTAGCGGGGGGGTCCCACGAGCAGTACTTC.

The chain uses TRBV7-6 and TRBJ1-4, with D possibly being TRBD1 (5 bases). V lost 4 bases and J 8 bases, leaving 17 bases between the germline ends. This CDR3 is 15 amino acids long. Germline values: CDR1 SGHVS, CDR2 FNYEAQ. CDR3 bases: TGTGCCAGCAGCTCCCTGGGACCACCCGGCGAAAAACTGTTTTTT. It codes for CASSSLGPPGEKLFF. Complete variable domain (other parts from reference TRBV7-6 and TRBJ1-4): GAGVSQSPRYKVTKRGQDVALRCDPISGHVSLYWYRQALGQGPEFLTYFNYEAQQDKSGLPNDRFSAERPEGSISTLTIQRTEQRDSAMYRCASSSLGPPGEKLFFGSGTQLSVL.

This clone was observed a handful of times. CDR3 residues: CASSERGTGVSPLHF. In DNA form, the CDR3 reads TGTGCCAGCAGTGAGCGAGGGACAGGGGTTTCACCCCTCCACTTT. This chain uses TRBV2 with TRBJ1-6, with 10 positions matching TRBD1. The CDR3 consists of 15 residues. V shed 3 bases and J 9 bases; nucleotides not matched to a gene: 5. The V gene's germline CDR1 is SNHLY and CDR2 FYNNEI.

CDR3 residues: CASSQDPWRGDTDTQYF. The CDR3 nucleotides are TGCGCCAGCAGCCAAGATCCGTGGCGGGGGGACACAGATACGCAGTATTTT. The gene calls are TRBV4-3 and TRBJ2-3; the match to TRBD2 covers 8 bases. The CDR3 has 17 amino acids. Per germline, CDR1 LGHNA and CDR2 YSLEER. Trimming at V came to 0 bases and at J to 2 bases, leaving 7 bases not matched to a gene.

The V call is TRBV5-6, the J call TRBJ2-1; 9 bases fit TRBD2. The J segment lost 15 bases and the V segment lost 9 bases, leaving 13 bases of the junction unmatched. Germline CDR1 is SGHDT and CDR2 is YYEEEE. This CDR3 is built from 12 residues. The DNA for the CDR3 is TGTGCCACCTCCGGGTTAGCGGGAGTTCTGTTCTTC. Encoded protein: CATSGLAGVLFF.

The genes are TRBV7-7 and TRBJ2-5; 13 nucleotides match TRBD2. The CDR3 runs 15 residues. CDR1 is SSHAT, CDR2 FNYEAQ, per germline (reference sequence). V shed 5 bases and J 5 bases; nucleotides not matched to a gene: 5. The CDR3 loop reads CASSPVTSGRETQYF. The CDR3 nucleotides read TGTGCCAGCAGCCCCGTGACTAGCGGGAGGGAGACCCAGTACTTC.

The chain carries TRBV5-1 and TRBJ2-7; 10 nucleotides agree with TRBD1. Germline V lookup: CDR1 SGHRS, CDR2 YFSETQ. This CDR3 has 14 amino acids. V lost 4 bases to trimming and J lost 5 bases; unmatched junction nucleotides: 6. This CDR3 reads CASSPSGTGDEQYF. Written as DNA, the CDR3 is TGCGCCAGCAGCCCCTCAGGGACAGGGGACGAGCAGTACTTC.

CDR3: CASSEAKWGARSIAEAFF. CDR3 DNA: TGTGCCAGCAGTGAAGCAAAGTGGGGGGCCCGATCGATCGCTGAAGCTTTCTTT. The chain has TRBV6-1 and TRBJ1-1; perhaps TRBD1 as D (6 bases). CDR3 length: 18 amino acids. V shed 0 bases and J shed 6 bases, with 23 bases lying between them. Germline values: CDR1 MNHNS, CDR2 SASEGT.

The V call is TRBV7-6, the J call TRBJ1-2; possible D gene TRBD1, 5 bases. This CDR3 is 15 amino acids long. V was trimmed by 1 base and J by 1 base, leaving 10 bases between them. Germline CDR1 reads SGHVS; CDR2 reads FNYEAQ. CDR3 DNA sequence: TGTGCCAGCAGCTTAGATGGCGACAGTAACTATGGCTACACCTTC. This translates into CASSLDGDSNYGYTF.

This clone came up once. The chain uses TRBV7-3 and TRBJ1-1, with D unresolved. V was trimmed by 0 bases and J by 1 base, leaving 3 bases between them. CDR3 length equals 13 residues. CDR1 and CDR2 (germline): SGHTA, FQGTGA. The CDR3 region is CASSLTENTEAFF. The CDR3 DNA follows: TGTGCCAGCAGCTTAACGGAGAACACTGAAGCTTTCTTT.

The V call is TRBV5-4, the J call TRBJ2-1; 11 bases fit TRBD2. Germline V gene sequence: CDR1 SGHNT, CDR2 YYREEE (reference sequence). The CDR3 loop spans 15 amino acids. The junction had 6 bases not matched to a gene; V was cut back by 4 bases and J by 6 bases. The CDR3 DNA sequence: TGTGCCAGCAGCGGACGCGGACTAGCGGGCAATGAGCAGTTCTTC. Its translation: CASSGRGLAGNEQFF. Full variable domain (remainder filled in from reference TRBV5-4 and TRBJ2-1): ETGVTQSPTHLIKTRGQQVTLRCSSQSGHNTVSWYQQALGQGPQFIFQYYREEENGRGNFPPRFSGLQFPNYSSELNVNALELDDSALYLCASSGRGLAGNEQFFGPGTRLTVL.

This chain connects TRBV19 to TRBJ1-5; 8 positions match TRBD1. CDR3 length equals 15 residues. CDR1 and CDR2 (germline): LNHDA, SQIVND (reference sequence). The V segment lost 5 bases and the J segment 3 bases; nucleotides outside the gene matches: 6. CDR3 residues: CASSLGQGNNQPQHF. The CDR3 coding sequence is TGTGCCAGTAGTCTCGGACAGGGTAACAATCAGCCCCAGCATTTT. The variable domain in full, with the rest retrieved from reference TRBV19 and TRBJ1-5, is DGGITQSPKYLFRKEGQNVTLSCEQNLNHDAMYWYRQDPGQGLRLIYYSQIVNDFQKGDIAEGYSVSREKKESFPLTVTSAQKNPTAFYLCASSLGQGNNQPQHFGDGTRLSIL.

The chain couples TRBV3-1 (or the pseudogene TRBV3-2) to TRBJ1-5; D is uncertain. Germline lookup yields CDR1 LGHDT and CDR2 YNNKEL (reference sequence). Trimming took 4 bases from V and 6 from J, leaving 7 bases between them. This CDR3 spans 12 amino acids. The CDR3 region has the DNA TGTGCCAGCAGCCTGCCTATTCAGCCCCAGCATTTT. The encoded protein is CASSLPIQPQHF.

V gene TRBV7-2 combines with J gene TRBJ2-1, with 14 bases that match TRBD2. The J segment lost 7 bases and the V segment lost 5 bases, leaving 4 bases of the junction unmatched. The CDR3 consists of 15 residues. Germline assignment: CDR1 SGHTA and CDR2 FQGNSA. CDR3 loop: CASSPGTSGGNEQFF. The CDR3 DNA sequence: TGTGCCAGCAGCCCAGGGACTAGCGGGGGTAATGAGCAGTTCTTC.

V and J are TRBV4-1 and TRBJ2-7; a possible D gene is TRBD1 (5 bases). Germline CDR1 reads MGHRA; CDR2 reads YSYEKL. The CDR3 totals 15 residues. V was cut by 5 bases and J by 3 bases, with 17 bases left in between. DNA of the CDR3: TGCGCCAGCAGCATGCGGCAGGGTCAAATCTACGAGCAGTACTTC. Translated, it gives CASSMRQGQIYEQYF.

The chain uses TRBV9 and TRBJ1-4; TRBD1 matches 9 bases. This CDR3 has 15 amino acids. The trim removed 3 bases at V and 8 bases at J, leaving 8 bases unmatched. Germline V gives CDR1 SGDLS, CDR2 YYNGEE. The CDR3 coding sequence is TGTGCCAGCAGCGCACCGGGACAGGGACAGGAAAAACTGTTTTTT. Protein product: CASSAPGQGQEKLFF.

For the CDR3, the DNA is TGTGCCAGCACCCTGACAGGGGGCCCGGCTGAAGCTTTCTTT. Translated: CASTLTGGPAEAFF. The chain carries TRBV2 and TRBJ1-1; 10 bases match TRBD1. The V and J ends lost 7 bases and 6 bases, in that order; junction bases with no gene match: 8. The CDR3 sequence is 14 residues long. Germline V gene data show CDR1 as SNHLY and CDR2 as FYNNEI.

The V call is TRBV10-3, the J call TRBJ2-1; no definite D call. Germline lookup yields CDR1 ENHRY and CDR2 SYGVKD. With 0 bases removed from V and 8 bases from J, the gap between germline ends came to 5 bases. The CDR3 loop spans 12 amino acids. CDR3 region: CAISESSYEQFF. CDR3 nucleotide sequence: TGTGCCATCAGTGAGTCGTCTTATGAGCAGTTCTTC.

The chain is built from TRBV4-1 and TRBJ2-7, with TRBD1 matching over 10 bases. CDR3 length equals 15 residues. Looked up from germline, CDR1 is MGHRA and CDR2 is YSYEKL. Trimming removed 4 bases from V and 2 bases from J; junction bases left unmatched: 5. Written as DNA, the CDR3 is TGCGCCAGCAGCCTCTCAGGACAGGGGGCCTACGAGCAGTACTTC. This codes for CASSLSGQGAYEQYF.